Shown below are 23 T cell receptor beta chains from a single sample sequenced in a study of blood T cell repertoires in COVID-19. Profiling relied on immunoSEQ multiplex PCR, and the TCRdb table lists in-frame clones only, not all of them. The table includes hundreds of thousands of clones, 85% detected once. The sequenced material came from PBMCs or T cells enriched from blood (not recorded which). The source is a woman aged 30 to 39 who had been exposed to COVID-19.

The genes are TRBV5-1 and TRBJ2-1, with 8 nucleotides matching TRBD2. Trimming at V came to 0 bases and at J to 5 bases, leaving 4 bases not matched to a gene. CDR1 is SGHRS and CDR2 is YFSETQ in the germline V gene. The CDR3 extends over 15 amino acids. The DNA of the CDR3 is TGCGCCAGCAGCTTGGGGCGGGGGGAAAACAATGAGCAGTTCTTC. As protein: CASSLGRGENNEQFF.

The table lists this clone with a few counts. J is TRBJ1-2 and V is TRBV6-1; possibly TRBD1 for D (5 bases). This CDR3 has 16 residues. CDR1 and CDR2 from the germline V gene are MNHNS and SASEGT. Trimming pared 3 bases from V and 7 bases from J, leaving 21 bases between. The CDR3 loop is CASSDRPGDSVFGYTF. For the CDR3, the DNA is TGTGCCAGCAGTGATCGTCCGGGAGACAGTGTTTTTGGCTACACCTTC.

Only a few counts were recorded for this clone. The V gene is TRBV6-5, the J gene TRBJ1-5, with 8 bases that match TRBD1. Trimming removed 6 bases from V and 1 base from J; junction bases left unmatched: 2. This CDR3 is built from 14 residues. Germline V CDR1 and CDR2: MNHEY, SVGAGI. The CDR3 bases are TGTGCCAGCAGCAGGACAGGGAGCAATCAGCCCCAGCATTTT. It encodes CASSRTGSNQPQHF.

The chain is built from TRBV28 and TRBJ1-1; D not resolved. Trimming removed 4 bases from V and 11 bases from J, with 14 bases in between. CDR3 length: 12 residues. Germline V gene sequence: CDR1 MDHEN, CDR2 SYDVKM. CDR3 nucleotide sequence: TGTGCCAGCAGTTCCCCACTTACCGCCGCTTTCTTT. Protein: CASSSPLTAAFF.

The genes are TRBV9 and TRBJ2-3, with D possibly TRBD2 on 5 matching bases. The V end lost 0 bases, the J end lost 5 bases, and 13 bases lay between the germline ends. The CDR3 is 15 residues long. The germline gives CDR1 SGDLS, CDR2 YYNGEE. The CDR3 region is CASSVEGGRGDTQYF. The CDR3 nucleotides read TGTGCCAGCAGCGTAGAAGGCGGGCGAGGAGATACGCAGTATTTT. Full variable domain (remainder filled in from reference TRBV9 and TRBJ2-3): DSGVTQTPKHLITATGQRVTLRCSPRSGDLSVYWYQQSLDQGLQFLIQYYNGEERAKGNILERFSAQQFPDLHSELNLSSLELGDSALYFCASSVEGGRGDTQYFGPGTRLTVL.

This chain links TRBV29-1 with TRBJ1-1; D is possibly TRBD1 (6 bases). CDR3 size: 13 residues. Germline CDR1 reads SQVTM; CDR2 reads ANQGSEA. V lost 7 bases and J lost 5, with 17 bases in between. The CDR3 loop is CSGTGGRWTEAFF. Here the CDR3 DNA reads TGCAGCGGCACCGGGGGGCGGTGGACTGAAGCTTTCTTT.

The chain is built from TRBV3-1 (or the pseudogene TRBV3-2) and TRBJ2-3; 9 nucleotides align to TRBD1. The CDR3 has 14 amino acids. Germline lookup yields CDR1 LGHDT and CDR2 YNNKEL (reference sequence). J lost 4 bases, V lost 4 bases, and 3 bases had no gene match. The CDR3 sequence is CASSRDRVSDTQYF. CDR3 nucleotides: TGTGCCAGCAGCCGGGACAGGGTGTCAGATACGCAGTATTTT.

The chain recombines TRBV7-2 with TRBJ2-1, with 8 bases matching TRBD2. V trimming: 5 bases; J trimming: 0 bases; junction bases outside the gene matches: 6. Germline CDR1 reads SGHTA; CDR2 reads FQGNSA. CDR3 length equals 16 residues. Written as DNA, the CDR3 is TGTGCCAGCAGCAAAGAGGGGACTAGCTCCTACAATGAGCAGTTCTTC. It encodes CASSKEGTSSYNEQFF.

This chain links TRBV24-1 with TRBJ2-3; D may be TRBD1 (5 bases). The CDR3 is 14 amino acids. Germline lookup yields CDR1 KGHDR and CDR2 SFDVKD. V lost 7 bases and J lost 4, with 14 bases in between. This CDR3 reads CATSAQGWADTQYF. The CDR3 nucleotides read TGTGCCACCAGCGCCCAGGGTTGGGCAGATACGCAGTATTTT.

The chain couples TRBV30 to TRBJ1-1; 7 bases fit TRBD1. This CDR3 contains 13 residues. After removal of 5 bases from V and 4 bases from J, the junction contained 7 bases not matched to a gene. Germline V CDR1 and CDR2: GTSNPN, SVGIG (reference sequence). The CDR3 bases are TGTGCCTGGGTCAAGGGGGCCAGCACTGAAGCTTTCTTT. It yields the protein CAWVKGASTEAFF.

This clone has only a few counts. The V call is TRBV19, the J call TRBJ2-6; D gene unclear. V lost 6 bases and J 0 bases, leaving 12 bases between the germline ends. The CDR3 totals 16 residues. The germline gives CDR1 LNHDA, CDR2 SQIVND (reference sequence). CDR3 in DNA: TGTGCCAGTAGGGCGACTGCTACCTCTGGGGCCAACGTCCTGACTTTC. It translates to CASRATATSGANVLTF.

The chain links TRBV6-4 to TRBJ1-5; D perhaps matches TRBD1 (6 bases). V gave up 3 bases and J gave up 9 bases, with 12 bases separating them. Germline lookup yields CDR1 MRHNA and CDR2 SNTAGT. The CDR3 is 13 amino acids. The CDR3: CASSDQGSRPQHF. Here the CDR3 DNA reads TGTGCCAGCAGTGATCAGGGGTCTCGGCCCCAGCATTTT.

A single count supports this clone. This chain joins TRBV4-1 and TRBJ2-5; possible D gene TRBD1, 6 bases. Germline V lookup: CDR1 MGHRA, CDR2 YSYEKL. V lost 3 bases and J 1 base, leaving 6 bases between the germline ends. The length of the CDR3 is 13 residues. The CDR3 is CASSQGAQETQYF. DNA for the CDR3: TGCGCCAGCAGCCAGGGGGCCCAAGAGACCCAGTACTTC.

The chain carries TRBV2 and TRBJ1-2, with D uncertain. Germline lookup yields CDR1 SNHLY and CDR2 FYNNEI. V was trimmed by 8 bases and J by 2 bases, leaving 9 bases between them. This CDR3 is 12 amino acids long. The CDR3 loop reads CASGPGNYGYTF. The CDR3, as DNA: TGTGCCAGCGGGCCAGGCAACTATGGCTACACCTTC.

The J gene is TRBJ1-1, the V gene TRBV27; 8 bases match TRBD1. The V segment lost 3 bases and the J segment 4 bases; nucleotides outside the gene matches: 10. Per the germline V gene, CDR1 is MNHEY and CDR2 is SMNVEV (reference sequence). The CDR3 sequence is 16 residues long. CDR3 residues: CASSFTAPGTGTEAFF. The CDR3 DNA follows: TGTGCCAGCAGTTTCACTGCCCCAGGGACAGGCACTGAAGCTTTCTTT.

The genes are TRBV4-1 and TRBJ1-4, with TRBD1 matching over 9 bases. The V gene end was trimmed by 5 bases and the J gene end by 8 bases; junction bases not matched to a gene: 9. The CDR3 is 15 amino acids. Looked up from germline, CDR1 is MGHRA and CDR2 is YSYEKL. Here the CDR3 reads CASSFRQGVKEKLFF. The CDR3 coding sequence is TGCGCCAGCAGCTTCAGACAGGGGGTAAAAGAAAAACTGTTTTTT.

The J gene is TRBJ1-3, the V gene TRBV5-5, with TRBD1 as a possible D gene (5 bases). This CDR3 has 16 amino acids. V shed 0 bases and J shed 1 base, with 11 bases lying between them. Looked up from germline, CDR1 is SGHKS and CDR2 is YYEKEE (reference sequence). CDR3 sequence: CASSLDSRVSGNTIYF. CDR3 coding DNA: TGTGCCAGCAGCTTGGATTCCAGGGTTTCTGGAAACACCATATATTTT.

V usage is TRBV4-3 and J usage is TRBJ1-1; D not resolved. CDR1 and CDR2 (germline): LGHNA, YSLEER. V dropped 7 bases and J dropped 4 bases, with 13 bases sitting between them. The CDR3 is 13 amino acids. The chain's CDR3 is CASNSRRGTEAFF. The CDR3 DNA is TGCGCCAGCAACTCTCGACGGGGCACTGAAGCTTTCTTT.

V gene TRBV4-1 combines with J gene TRBJ2-1; 7 nucleotides line up with TRBD1. Per germline, CDR1 MGHRA and CDR2 YSYEKL. There are 15 residues in the CDR3. Trimming took 1 base from V and 6 from J; bases not matched to a gene: 6. CDR3 DNA: TGCGCCAGCAGCCAAGGGACAGGACCCTCCAATGAGCAGTTCTTC. Translated: CASSQGTGPSNEQFF.

The chain employs TRBV28 and TRBJ1-2; D unclear. Germline V CDR1 and CDR2: MDHEN, SYDVKM. V was trimmed by 7 bases and J by 7 bases, leaving 19 bases between them. The CDR3 contains 14 residues. The CDR3 spells CASMRVHVPLGYTF. For the CDR3, the DNA is TGTGCCAGCATGAGAGTTCACGTCCCTCTTGGCTACACCTTC.

J is TRBJ2-1 and V is TRBV24-1, with D possibly matching TRBD2 (6 bases). The ends were cut back, 2 bases at V and 5 bases at J, with 9 bases in the middle. This CDR3 is built from 14 residues. CDR1 and CDR2 (germline): KGHDR, SFDVKD. In nucleotides, the CDR3 is TGTGCCACCAGTGATTCTAGCGCGCACAATGAGCAGTTCTTC. Translating gives CATSDSSAHNEQFF.

This clone was detected only once. Other DNA variants within this sample encode the same CDR3. The chain's CDR3 is CASSFGGQETQYF. CDR3 DNA sequence: TGTGCCAGCAGCTTTGGCGGCCAAGAGACCCAGTACTTC. V usage is TRBV7-9 and J usage is TRBJ2-5; D remains ambiguous. The CDR3 runs 13 residues. Germline values: CDR1 SEHNR, CDR2 FQNEAQ (reference sequence). Trimming stripped 3 bases from V and 1 base from J, with 6 bases between.

The chain has TRBV28 and TRBJ2-4; 9 positions agree with TRBD1. J was trimmed by 1 base and V by 4 bases; bases with no gene match: 11. CDR3 size: 18 residues. Germline CDR1 is MDHEN and CDR2 is SYDVKM. The DNA of the CDR3 is TGTGCCAGCAGTTATCATCTAAGTGGGACAGGGGCCAAAAACATTCAGTACTTC. Translated, it gives CASSYHLSGTGAKNIQYF.